These T cell receptor beta chains were read from a single sample in a study of blood T cells in healthy people across ages. TCRdb re-derived calls from the 5' RACE reads in MiXCR, one entry per CDR3 protein. The sample carries hundreds of thousands of distinct CDR3 sequences, under 55% recorded once. The sample was blood. Receptors originate from a man between 60 and 75 years old in good health. CDR3s include the opening cysteine and the closing phenylalanine or tryptophan. Fields, in order: V gene, CDR3 protein.

V: TRBV2; CDR3: CVVGLDEAFF
V: TRBV12-3/TRBV12-4; CDR3: CASNNRDRGRMNTEAFF
V: TRBV12-3/TRBV12-4; CDR3: CASSFSSGGKETQYF
V: TRBV10-3; CDR3: CAISEGDRASAGYNEQFF
V: TRBV20-1; CDR3: CSAQLSGANVLTF
V: TRBV3-1; CDR3: CASSHPTPGTDYGYTF
V: TRBV7-6; CDR3: CASSVSTGWGSPLHF
V: TRBV12-3/TRBV12-4; CDR3: CASSHPTGGEEKLFF
V: TRBV6-1; CDR3: CASSEDPGLGHSPYEQYF
V: TRBV11-3; CDR3: CASSLDHRKTNTEAFF
V: TRBV5-6; CDR3: CASSRQGAEGYTF
V: TRBV27; CDR3: CASSVGRLNYEQYF
V: TRBV3-1; CDR3: CASSQGGQIMNTEAFF
V: TRBV4-3; CDR3: CTSRGAGEQFF
V: TRBV2; CDR3: CASSPTVINEQYF